A selection of T cell receptor beta chains follows, all from one sample in a study of T cell repertoires in cytomegalovirus infection. TCRdb processed the reads anew with MiXCR; each CDR3 protein has one entry. The table includes some 800,000 distinct CDR3 sequences, about 33% detected once. These receptors are not linked to any known antigen. Source: cultured CD8+ T cells from PBMCs, taken from culture after CMV antigen stimulation. The source of these receptors is a human donor in good health (CMV status not recorded). Some clones in this sample may be carry-over from other donors' samples. Both conserved end residues are part of each CDR3. D genes are given only for firm matches.

j_call: TRBJ2-2; d_call: TRBD1; v_call: TRBV5-8; cdr3_aa: CASSLEGAVNTGELFF
j_call: TRBJ2-1; d_call: TRBD2; v_call: TRBV3-1; cdr3_aa: CASSQETGLVTYNEQFF
j_call: TRBJ1-3; d_call: TRBD1; v_call: TRBV7-8; cdr3_aa: CASSGTGVSGNTIYF
j_call: TRBJ2-1; d_call: -; v_call: TRBV7-2; cdr3_aa: CASSDGWRALNEQFF
j_call: TRBJ2-6; d_call: -; v_call: TRBV15; cdr3_aa: CATRDGDSGANVLTF
j_call: TRBJ1-1; d_call: TRBD1; v_call: TRBV27; cdr3_aa: CASSFFSGGRTEAFF
j_call: TRBJ2-1; d_call: -; v_call: TRBV12-3/TRBV12-4; cdr3_aa: CASSLPSAQFF
j_call: TRBJ1-2; d_call: TRBD1; v_call: TRBV7-8; cdr3_aa: CASSTRGQGPDYGYTF
j_call: TRBJ1-2; d_call: TRBD1; v_call: TRBV7-6; cdr3_aa: CASSLSNRGPGYGYTF
j_call: TRBJ2-2; d_call: -; v_call: TRBV27; cdr3_aa: CASSLFEGQNGELFF
j_call: TRBJ2-7; d_call: TRBD1; v_call: TRBV6-2/TRBV6-3; cdr3_aa: CATRGGTGAIYEQYF
j_call: TRBJ2-1; d_call: -; v_call: TRBV7-6; cdr3_aa: CASSLSFVNEQFF
j_call: TRBJ2-3; d_call: TRBD2; v_call: TRBV5-6; cdr3_aa: CASTYSGGLYSTDTQYF
j_call: TRBJ2-1; d_call: TRBD2; v_call: TRBV10-2; cdr3_aa: CASPPEGLADYNEQFF
j_call: TRBJ2-1; d_call: TRBD2; v_call: TRBV29-1; cdr3_aa: CSVEDPGRGDYNEQFF
j_call: TRBJ2-1; d_call: -; v_call: TRBV14; cdr3_aa: CASSQGRRRENYNEQFF
j_call: TRBJ2-2; d_call: TRBD1; v_call: TRBV7-4; cdr3_aa: CASTDRDRGHTGELFF
j_call: TRBJ2-1; d_call: TRBD1; v_call: TRBV7-2; cdr3_aa: CASSLLRTGGSEQFF
j_call: TRBJ2-3; d_call: TRBD2; v_call: TRBV27; cdr3_aa: CASTYGGDTDTQYF
j_call: TRBJ1-2; d_call: -; v_call: TRBV2; cdr3_aa: CASRGQGYGYTF
j_call: TRBJ2-1; d_call: -; v_call: TRBV6-5; cdr3_aa: CASSYPSNEQFF
j_call: TRBJ2-1; d_call: TRBD1; v_call: TRBV7-9; cdr3_aa: CASSPRTGKYNEQFF
j_call: TRBJ1-2; d_call: -; v_call: TRBV6-5; cdr3_aa: CASSYGTEGNYGYTF
j_call: TRBJ1-5; d_call: TRBD1; v_call: TRBV7-8; cdr3_aa: CASSRTGGSNQPQHF
j_call: TRBJ2-3; d_call: -; v_call: TRBV18; cdr3_aa: CASSPPSGSPTDTQYF
j_call: TRBJ1-5; d_call: -; v_call: TRBV12-5; cdr3_aa: CASGLTGTEILYGNQPQHF
j_call: TRBJ2-7; d_call: -; v_call: TRBV7-2; cdr3_aa: CASSLGSHEQYF
j_call: TRBJ1-2; d_call: -; v_call: TRBV28; cdr3_aa: CASSLRSHPTF
j_call: TRBJ1-1; d_call: -; v_call: TRBV25-1; cdr3_aa: CASSEIRRGELEAFF
j_call: TRBJ2-1; d_call: -; v_call: TRBV20-1; cdr3_aa: CSARGQENYNEQFF
j_call: TRBJ2-2; d_call: -; v_call: TRBV7-8; cdr3_aa: CASSLMRGPKNTGELFF
j_call: TRBJ1-2; d_call: -; v_call: TRBV7-9; cdr3_aa: CASSDGGWAEYGYTF
j_call: TRBJ2-7; d_call: -; v_call: TRBV5-1; cdr3_aa: CASSYGGHEQYF
j_call: TRBJ2-5; d_call: -; v_call: TRBV12-3/TRBV12-4; cdr3_aa: CASSPQGGWLETQYF